This T cell receptor beta chain was documented in a study of T cell changes during pregnancy in multiple sclerosis. Using immunoSEQ multiplex PCR, the repertoire was profiled, and TCRdb retains in-frame clones only, with some absent. The sample yields more than 30,000 clones, 90% to 95% seen once. Germline lookup yields CDR1 LNHNV and CDR2 YYDKDF (reference sequence). Trimming took 6 bases from V and 4 from J; bases not matched to a gene: 0. The CDR3 runs to 13 residues. The sequencing here drew on CD4+ T cells from peripheral blood mononuclear cells, taken in the third trimester of pregnancy. The receptor was isolated from a female donor in good health, enrolled as a control in a pregnancy study. The chain uses TRBV15 and TRBJ2-3; 11 bases fit TRBD2. CDR3 loop: CATRLAGADTQYF. The CDR3 DNA reads as TGTGCCACCAGACTAGCGGGAGCAGATACGCAGTATTTT.